Listed below are T cell receptor beta chains from one sample, sequenced in a study of blood T cell repertoires in COVID-19. Using immunoSEQ multiplex PCR, the repertoire was profiled, and TCRdb retains in-frame clones only, with some absent. The sample records about 150,000 clones, 87% being singletons. The sequenced material came from peripheral blood. These receptors all come from a woman aged 55-70 years with active or convalescent COVID-19. Each CDR3 is given with its conserved first and last residue. Each record gives: D gene, J gene, V gene, clone size, CDR3 DNA, CDR3 protein. A D gene is named only where the DNA matches it firmly. Size is omitted from some rows. Given values are once, few, many or a class for expanded clones.

>-|TRBJ1-2|TRBV27|once
TGTGCCAGCAGTCCCTACGGGGGGGGGCAGCTCTATGGCTACACCTTC
CASSPYGGGQLYGYTF
>-|TRBJ2-3|TRBV18|-
TGTGCCAGCTCACCACCACAGGGTAGCACAGATACGCAGTATTTT
CASSPPQGSTDTQYF
>-|TRBJ2-7|TRBV18|-
TGTGCCAGCTCAGTAGGGCAGGGCGATCGGGAGCAGTACTTC
CASSVGQGDREQYF
>TRBD1|TRBJ1-1|TRBV9|-
TGTGCCAGCAGCGCCCCAGGGGGCCCGGAAGCTTTCTTT
CASSAPGGPEAFF
>TRBD1|TRBJ2-7|TRBV19|-
TGTGCCAGTAGTATAGGGGACAGGGGCGAGCAGTACTTC
CASSIGDRGEQYF
>TRBD2|TRBJ2-3|TRBV2|-
TGTGCCAGCAGGCCGGGACTAGCGGGGACAGATACGCAGTATTTT
CASRPGLAGTDTQYF
>TRBD1|TRBJ2-1|TRBV2|once
TGTGCCAGCAGTGAGACAGGGAATGAGCAGTTCTTC
CASSETGNEQFF
>-|TRBJ2-1|TRBV29-1|once
TGCAGCGTTGATCAGACTTACAATGAGCAGTTCTTC
CSVDQTYNEQFF
>TRBD1|TRBJ1-2|TRBV5-6|-
TGTGCCAGCAGCCGACTGGAGGGACAGGGGCCCTTTAACTATGGCTACACCTTC
CASSRLEGQGPFNYGYTF
>TRBD1|TRBJ2-1|TRBV19|-
TGTGCCAGTAGTGACAGGGAAGGTGAGCAGTTCTTC
CASSDREGEQFF
>-|TRBJ1-1|TRBV6-6|-
TGTGCCAGCAGTTACCAAAAGAACACTGAAGCTTTCTTT
CASSYQKNTEAFF
>TRBD2|TRBJ2-5|TRBV14|many
TGTGCCAGCAGCCAAGGGGGACTAGCGGGGGTTGGAGAGACCCAGTACTTC
CASSQGGLAGVGETQYF
>TRBD2|TRBJ2-5|TRBV11-2|-
TGTGCCAGCAGCTCCTCGGGACTAGCGGATCAAGAGACCCAGTACTTC
CASSSSGLADQETQYF
>-|TRBJ2-5|TRBV5-1|few
TGCGCCAGCAGCCCTGGTCGGGCAGGGTCCCAAGAGACCCAGTACTTC
CASSPGRAGSQETQYF
>-|TRBJ1-2|TRBV5-4|-
TGTGCCAGCAGCGTATCTAGCAAGGGTGACTATGGCTACACCTTC
CASSVSSKGDYGYTF
>-|TRBJ2-1|TRBV18|-
TGTGCCAGCTCACCACCGACAGGCTACAATGAGCAGTTCTTC
CASSPPTGYNEQFF
>-|TRBJ1-2|TRBV18|-
TGTGCCAGCTCCCTCAGGGGCGGCTATGGCTACACCTTC
CASSLRGGYGYTF
>TRBD1|TRBJ1-2|TRBV6-5|-
TGTGCCAGCAGTTACCAAACCGATGGACAGGCAGGCTACACCTTC
CASSYQTDGQAGYTF
>-|TRBJ1-5|TRBV10-1|few
TGCGCCAGCAGTATGCCGACAGCTAGCAATCAGCCCCAGCATTTT
CASSMPTASNQPQHF
>-|TRBJ2-3|TRBV21-1|-
TGTGCCAGTCCCGAGGCTCCTATCACAGATACGCAGTATTTT
CASPEAPITDTQYF
>TRBD1|TRBJ1-3|TRBV2|-
TGTGCCAGCAGGTCCGGGACAGGTACTGGAAACACCATATATTTT
CASRSGTGTGNTIYF
>-|TRBJ1-2|TRBV21-1|-
TGTGCCAGCAGCCTGACAGGGGACAGTAAAACGGCGGTCTATGGCTACACCTTC
CASSLTGDSKTAVYGYTF
>-|TRBJ1-3|TRBV5-1|-
TGCGCCAGCAGCTTGACAGGTTTATCGGGTGGAAACACCATATATTTT
CASSLTGLSGGNTIYF
>-|TRBJ1-5|TRBV11-1|few
TGTGCCAGCAGCTTAGCGCCGGGAGGCCAGCCCCAGCATTTT
CASSLAPGGQPQHF
>-|TRBJ1-1|TRBV7-2|few
TGTGCCAGCAGCTTAGCGGGGCTTGAAGCTTTCTTT
CASSLAGLEAFF
>TRBD1|TRBJ1-1|TRBV12-3/TRBV12-4|-
TGTGCCAGCAGTCGGGACAGCTTGGAAGCTTTCTTT
CASSRDSLEAFF
>-|TRBJ1-1|TRBV27|-
TGTGCCAGCAGTTTAAAACCCACCGGGGTAACTGAAGCTTTCTTT
CASSLKPTGVTEAFF
>TRBD1|TRBJ2-3|TRBV30|-
TGTGCCTGGGACGGGACAGGGATGGATACGCAGTATTTT
CAWDGTGMDTQYF
>-|TRBJ2-1|TRBV19|-
TGTGCCAGTAGAGATAGACAGTACAATGAGCAGTTCTTC
CASRDRQYNEQFF
>-|TRBJ2-5|TRBV7-8|-
TGTGCCAGCAGCGCAACGTACAGGGTCCTAGAGACCCAGTACTTC
CASSATYRVLETQYF
>TRBD1|TRBJ2-5|TRBV19|-
TGTGCCAGTAGTCGACAGGGTCGGACAGAGACCCAGTACTTC
CASSRQGRTETQYF
>TRBD1|TRBJ1-1|TRBV2|-
TGTGCCAGCAGTGAACTCAACCCGGGGACAGGGGAATCTGTTGAAGCTTTCTTT
CASSELNPGTGESVEAFF
>TRBD1|TRBJ2-2|TRBV14|-
TGTGCCAGCAGCCAGGACAGGGGAGGAGGGGAGCTGTTTTTT
CASSQDRGGGELFF
>-|TRBJ2-7|TRBV7-9|-
TGTGCTGGGGGGGCCCCCTACGAGCAGTACTTC
CAGGAPYEQYF
>TRBD1|TRBJ1-2|TRBV2|-
TGTGCCAGCGGCGGACAGGGGGCGGGAGGCTACACCTTC
CASGGQGAGGYTF
>-|TRBJ1-1|TRBV30|few
TGTGCCTGGACCCGCGGCCCCATGAACACTGAAGCTTTCTTT
CAWTRGPMNTEAFF
>-|TRBJ2-3|TRBV6-5|-
TGTGCCAGCGGTACGGGCGGGGGCTTCATAGATACGCAGTATTTT
CASGTGGGFIDTQYF